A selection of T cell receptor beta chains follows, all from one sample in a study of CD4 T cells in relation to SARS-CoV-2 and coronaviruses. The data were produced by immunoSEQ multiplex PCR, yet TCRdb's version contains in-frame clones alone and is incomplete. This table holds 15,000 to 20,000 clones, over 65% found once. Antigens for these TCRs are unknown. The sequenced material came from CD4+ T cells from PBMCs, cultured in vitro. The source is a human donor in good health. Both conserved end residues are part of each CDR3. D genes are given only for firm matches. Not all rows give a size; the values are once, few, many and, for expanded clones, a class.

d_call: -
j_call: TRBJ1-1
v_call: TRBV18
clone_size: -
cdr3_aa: CASSPFPGAGMNTEAFF
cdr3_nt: TGTGCCAGCTCACCATTTCCAGGGGCAGGCATGAACACTGAAGCTTTCTTT

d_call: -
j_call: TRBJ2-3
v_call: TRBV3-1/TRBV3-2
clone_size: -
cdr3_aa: CASSGTTDTQYF
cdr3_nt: TGTGCCAGCAGCGGGACTACAGATACGCAGTATTTT

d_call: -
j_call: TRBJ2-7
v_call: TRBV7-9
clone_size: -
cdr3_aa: CASSGWGASEQYF
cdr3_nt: TGTGCCAGCAGCGGTTGGGGGGCCTCCGAGCAGTACTTC

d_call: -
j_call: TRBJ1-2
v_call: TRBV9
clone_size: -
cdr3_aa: CASNPGRPKGGYTF
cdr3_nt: TGTGCCAGCAATCCAGGGAGGCCCAAGGGCGGCTACACCTTC

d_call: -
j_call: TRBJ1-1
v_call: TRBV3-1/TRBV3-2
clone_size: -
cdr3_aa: CASSQDFWTEAFF
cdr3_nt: TGTGCCAGCAGCCAAGACTTTTGGACTGAAGCTTTCTTT

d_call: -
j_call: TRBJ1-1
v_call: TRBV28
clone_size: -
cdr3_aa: CASSFRGGAFF
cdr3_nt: TGTGCCAGCAGTTTCCGGGGTGGTGCTTTCTTT

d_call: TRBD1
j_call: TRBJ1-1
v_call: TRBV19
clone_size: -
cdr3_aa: CASSIPGGEIEAFF
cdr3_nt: TGTGCCAGTAGTATCCCAGGGGGCGAGATTGAAGCTTTCTTT

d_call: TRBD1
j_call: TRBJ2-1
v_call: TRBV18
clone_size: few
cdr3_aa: CASYRDRSSYNEQFF
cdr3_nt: TGTGCCAGCTACAGGGACAGGAGCTCCTACAATGAGCAGTTCTTC

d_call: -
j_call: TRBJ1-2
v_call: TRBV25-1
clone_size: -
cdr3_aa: CASSVDVHTYGYTF
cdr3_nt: TGTGCCAGCAGTGTAGATGTTCACACCTATGGCTACACCTTC

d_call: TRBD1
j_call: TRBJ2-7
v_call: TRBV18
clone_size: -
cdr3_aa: CASSVVGGSDEQYF
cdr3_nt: TGTGCCAGCTCTGTCGTAGGGGGCTCGGACGAGCAGTACTTC

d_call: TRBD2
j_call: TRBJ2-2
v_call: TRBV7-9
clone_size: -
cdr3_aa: CASSSTSGLVRDTGELFF
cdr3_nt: TGTGCCAGCAGCTCAACTTCGGGACTAGTGAGGGACACCGGGGAGCTGTTTTTT